This T cell receptor beta chain appears in the sequencing data of a study of blood T cell repertoires in COVID-19. The J segment lost 5 bases and the V segment lost 1 base, leaving 7 bases of the junction unmatched. The germline V gene has CDR1 SGHRS and CDR2 YFSETQ. The CDR3 is made up of 16 amino acids. The data were produced by immunoSEQ multiplex PCR, yet TCRdb's version contains in-frame clones alone and is incomplete. The sample shows 200,000 to 250,000 clones, less than 90% of them seen only once. The chain uses TRBV5-1 and TRBJ2-5; 11 bases agree with TRBD2. Sequences were obtained from peripheral blood. The clonotype was recovered from a woman over 75 with active or convalescent COVID-19. CDR3 in DNA: TGCGCCAGCAGCTTGTGGTTAGCGGGAGGGTCGGAGACCCAGTACTTC. Its translation: CASSLWLAGGSETQYF.